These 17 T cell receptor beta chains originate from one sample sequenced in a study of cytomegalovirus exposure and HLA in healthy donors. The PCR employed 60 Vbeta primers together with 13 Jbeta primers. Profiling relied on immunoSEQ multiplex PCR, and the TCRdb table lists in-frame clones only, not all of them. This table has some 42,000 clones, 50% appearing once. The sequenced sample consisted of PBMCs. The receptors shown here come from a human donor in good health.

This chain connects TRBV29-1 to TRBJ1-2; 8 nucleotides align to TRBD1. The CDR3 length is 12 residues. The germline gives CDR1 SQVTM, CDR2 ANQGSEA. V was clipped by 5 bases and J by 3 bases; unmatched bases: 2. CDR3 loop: CSVSTGDYGYTF. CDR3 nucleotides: TGCAGCGTTTCGACAGGGGACTATGGCTACACCTTC.

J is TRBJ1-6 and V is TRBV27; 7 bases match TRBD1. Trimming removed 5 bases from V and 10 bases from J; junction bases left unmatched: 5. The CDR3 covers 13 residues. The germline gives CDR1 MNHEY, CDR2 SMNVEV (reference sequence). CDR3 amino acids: CASSEGAGSPLHF. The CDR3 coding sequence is TGTGCCAGCAGTGAGGGGGCAGGATCACCCCTCCACTTT.

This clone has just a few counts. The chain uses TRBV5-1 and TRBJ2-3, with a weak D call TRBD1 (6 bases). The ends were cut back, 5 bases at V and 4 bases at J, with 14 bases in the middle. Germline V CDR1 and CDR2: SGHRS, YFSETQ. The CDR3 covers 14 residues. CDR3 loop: CASSLLGAADTQYF. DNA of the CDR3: TGCGCCAGCAGTTTGCTGGGGGCGGCAGATACGCAGTATTTT.

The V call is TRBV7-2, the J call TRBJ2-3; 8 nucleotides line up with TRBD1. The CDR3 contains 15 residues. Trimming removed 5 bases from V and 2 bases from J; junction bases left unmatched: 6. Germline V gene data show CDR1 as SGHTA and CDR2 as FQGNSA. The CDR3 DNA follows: TGTGCCAGCAGCCACGGGACAGGCCTCACAGATACGCAGTATTTT. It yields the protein CASSHGTGLTDTQYF. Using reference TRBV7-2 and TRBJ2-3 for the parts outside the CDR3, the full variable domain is GAGVSQSPSNKVTEKGKDVELRCDPISGHTALYWYRQSLGQGLEFLIYFQGNSAPDKSGLPSDRFSAERTGGSVSTLTIQRTQQEDSAVYLCASSHGTGLTDTQYFGPGTRLTVL.

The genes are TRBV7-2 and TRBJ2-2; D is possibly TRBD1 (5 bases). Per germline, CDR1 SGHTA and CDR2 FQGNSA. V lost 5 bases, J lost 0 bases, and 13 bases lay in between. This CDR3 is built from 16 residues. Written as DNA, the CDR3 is TGTGCCAGCAGCCCTCAGGGCGTCGCGAACACCGGGGAGCTGTTTTTT. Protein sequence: CASSPQGVANTGELFF. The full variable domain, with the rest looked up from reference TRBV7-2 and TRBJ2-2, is GAGVSQSPSNKVTEKGKDVELRCDPISGHTALYWYRQSLGQGLEFLIYFQGNSAPDKSGLPSDRFSAERTGGSVSTLTIQRTQQEDSAVYLCASSPQGVANTGELFFGEGSRLTVL.

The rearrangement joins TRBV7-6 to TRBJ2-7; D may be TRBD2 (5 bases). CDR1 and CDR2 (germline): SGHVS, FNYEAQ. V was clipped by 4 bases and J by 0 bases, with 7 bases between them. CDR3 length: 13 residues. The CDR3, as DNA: TGTGCCAGCAGCTCCGGAGGCTCCTACGAGCAGTACTTC. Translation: CASSSGGSYEQYF.

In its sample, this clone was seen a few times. As DNA, the CDR3 is TGTGCCAGTACCGGACAGGGTTCTAACTATGGCTACACCTTC. Its translation: CASTGQGSNYGYTF. This chain uses TRBV19 with TRBJ1-2; 8 bases line up with TRBD1. The CDR3 consists of 14 residues. After removal of 7 bases from V and 0 bases from J, the junction contained 4 bases not matched to a gene. In germline, CDR1 is LNHDA, CDR2 SQIVND (reference sequence). The full variable domain, its missing parts supplied by reference TRBV19 and TRBJ1-2, is DGGITQSPKYLFRKEGQNVTLSCEQNLNHDAMYWYRQDPGQGLRLIYYSQIVNDFQKGDIAEGYSVSREKKESFPLTVTSAQKNPTAFYLCASTGQGSNYGYTFGSGTRLTVV.

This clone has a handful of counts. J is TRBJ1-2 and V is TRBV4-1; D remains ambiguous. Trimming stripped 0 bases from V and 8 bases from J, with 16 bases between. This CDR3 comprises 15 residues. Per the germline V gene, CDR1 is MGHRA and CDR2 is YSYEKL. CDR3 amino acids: CASSQETAGIGGYTF. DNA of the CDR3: TGCGCCAGCAGCCAAGAAACAGCCGGGATTGGCGGCTACACCTTC.

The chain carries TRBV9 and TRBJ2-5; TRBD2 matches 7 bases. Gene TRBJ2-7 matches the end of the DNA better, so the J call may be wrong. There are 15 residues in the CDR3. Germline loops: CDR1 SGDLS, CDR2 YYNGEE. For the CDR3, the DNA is TGTGCCAGCAGCAGAGCGGGCGGGAGTTCCTACGAGCAGTACTTC. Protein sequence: CASSRAGGSSYEQYF.

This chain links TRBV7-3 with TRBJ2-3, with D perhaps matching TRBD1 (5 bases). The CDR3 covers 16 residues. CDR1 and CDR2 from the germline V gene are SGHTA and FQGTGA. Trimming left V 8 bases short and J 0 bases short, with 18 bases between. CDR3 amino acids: CASALGNAGSTDTQYF. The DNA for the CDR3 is TGTGCCAGCGCCCTGGGGAATGCAGGGAGCACAGATACGCAGTATTTT.

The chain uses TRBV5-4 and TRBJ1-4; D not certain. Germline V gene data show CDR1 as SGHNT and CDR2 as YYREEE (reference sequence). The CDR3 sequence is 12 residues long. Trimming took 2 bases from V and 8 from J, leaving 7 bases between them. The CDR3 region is CASSLRGEKLFF. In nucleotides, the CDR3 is TGTGCCAGCAGCTTACGGGGAGAAAAACTGTTTTTT. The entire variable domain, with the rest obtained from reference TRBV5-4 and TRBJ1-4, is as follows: ETGVTQSPTHLIKTRGQQVTLRCSSQSGHNTVSWYQQALGQGPQFIFQYYREEENGRGNFPPRFSGLQFPNYSSELNVNALELDDSALYLCASSLRGEKLFFGSGTQLSVL.

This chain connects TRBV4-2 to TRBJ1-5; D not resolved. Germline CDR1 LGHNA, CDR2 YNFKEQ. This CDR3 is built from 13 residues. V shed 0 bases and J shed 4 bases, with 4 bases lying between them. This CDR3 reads CASSQDTNQPQHF. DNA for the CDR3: TGTGCCAGCAGCCAAGATACTAATCAGCCCCAGCATTTT.

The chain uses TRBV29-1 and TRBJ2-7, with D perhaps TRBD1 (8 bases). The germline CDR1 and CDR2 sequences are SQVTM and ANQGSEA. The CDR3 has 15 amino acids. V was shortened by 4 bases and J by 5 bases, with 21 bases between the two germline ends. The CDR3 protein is CSVATGTGGRNEQYF. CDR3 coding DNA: TGCAGCGTTGCGACCGGGACAGGCGGGAGAAACGAGCAGTACTTC.

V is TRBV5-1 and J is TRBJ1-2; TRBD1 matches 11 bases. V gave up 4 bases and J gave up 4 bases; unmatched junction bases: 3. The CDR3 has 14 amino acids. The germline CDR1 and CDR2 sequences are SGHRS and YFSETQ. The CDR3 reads CASSGTGGAYGYTF. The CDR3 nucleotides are TGCGCCAGCAGCGGGACAGGGGGAGCCTATGGCTACACCTTC. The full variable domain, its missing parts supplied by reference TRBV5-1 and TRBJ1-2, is KAGVTQTPRYLIKTRGQQVTLSCSPISGHRSVSWYQQTPGQGLQFLFEYFSETQRNKGNFPGRFSGRQFSNSRSEMNVSTLELGDSALYLCASSGTGGAYGYTFGSGTRLTVV.

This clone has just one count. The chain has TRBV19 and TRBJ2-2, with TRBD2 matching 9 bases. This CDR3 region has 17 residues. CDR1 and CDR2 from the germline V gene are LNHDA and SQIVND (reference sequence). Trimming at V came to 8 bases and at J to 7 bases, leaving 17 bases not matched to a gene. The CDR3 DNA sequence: TGTGCCAGTGGACTTATTAGCGGGGGCCCCCAGGACGGGGAGCTGTTTTTT. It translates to CASGLISGGPQDGELFF.

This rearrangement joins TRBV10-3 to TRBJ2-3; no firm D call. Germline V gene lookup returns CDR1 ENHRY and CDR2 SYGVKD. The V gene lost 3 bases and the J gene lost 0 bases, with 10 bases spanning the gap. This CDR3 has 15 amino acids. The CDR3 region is CAISDADSSTDTQYF. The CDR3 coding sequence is TGTGCCATCAGTGATGCGGATTCTAGCACAGATACGCAGTATTTT.

CDR3 DNA sequence: TGTGCCAGTAGTATCAAGGCAGGCTTGGGGACCCAGTACTTC. Protein: CASSIKAGLGTQYF. The chain has TRBV19 and TRBJ2-5; D not resolved. The CDR3 covers 14 residues. The germline V gene encodes CDR1 LNHDA and CDR2 SQIVND (reference sequence). V was cut by 3 bases and J by 7 bases, with 15 bases left in between.